This TCR beta chain originates from a study of shared clonotypes between healthy human individuals. Study-level information: Participating donors consisted of a couple of women and a few men aged 18 to 49. Findings of the study overall: Depth of sequencing was expected to influence donor clonotype sharing.

Into CD45RA+ naive and CD45RA-negative memory subsets, the CD4+ cells were split. The germline gives CDR1 SNHLY, CDR2 FYNNEI. V was pared by 6 bases and J by 6 bases, with 11 bases of the junction left unmatched. This CDR3 has 15 residues. With respect to this clone: The antigen remains undetermined.

Deep was the level used in running the assay. Using immunoSEQ multiplex PCR, the repertoire was profiled, and TCRdb retains in-frame clones only, with some absent. The sample comprises 230,000 or so clones, about 65% of which are singletons, and roughly 10% rests with the top ten. The V call is TRBV2, the J call TRBJ1-5; TRBD1 agrees at 7 bases. Material for sequencing was memory CD4+ T cells sorted from blood. Regarding subset: CD45RA-negative fraction. This TCR was sampled from a man aged 30 to 45 in good health. The CDR3 region is CASSPLDRSSQPQHF. CDR3 coding DNA: TGTGCCAGCAGCCCGCTGGACAGGTCAAGTCAGCCCCAGCATTTT. The complete variable domain, with remaining parts taken from reference TRBV2 and TRBJ1-5, reads EPEVTQTPSHQVTQMGQEVILRCVPISNHLYFYWYRQILGQKVEFLVSFYNNEISEKSEIFDDQFSVERPDGSNFTLKIRSTKLEDSAMYFCASSPLDRSSQPQHFGDGTRLSIL.